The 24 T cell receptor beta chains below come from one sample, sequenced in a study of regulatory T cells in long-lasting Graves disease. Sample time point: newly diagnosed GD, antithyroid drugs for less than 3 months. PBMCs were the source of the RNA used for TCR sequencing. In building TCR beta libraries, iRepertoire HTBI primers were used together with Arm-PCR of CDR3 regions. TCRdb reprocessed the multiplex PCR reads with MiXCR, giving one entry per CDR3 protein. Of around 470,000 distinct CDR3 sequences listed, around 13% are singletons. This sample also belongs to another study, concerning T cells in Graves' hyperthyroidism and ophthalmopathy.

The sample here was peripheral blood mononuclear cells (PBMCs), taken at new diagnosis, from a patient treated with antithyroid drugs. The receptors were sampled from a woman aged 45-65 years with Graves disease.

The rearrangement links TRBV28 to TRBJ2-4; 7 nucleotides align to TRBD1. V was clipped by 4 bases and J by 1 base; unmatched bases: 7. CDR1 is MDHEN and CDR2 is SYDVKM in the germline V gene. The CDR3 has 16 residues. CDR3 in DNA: TGTGCCAGCAGTTACCGACAGGGATTGGCCAAAAACATTCAGTACTTC. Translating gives CASSYRQGLAKNIQYF.

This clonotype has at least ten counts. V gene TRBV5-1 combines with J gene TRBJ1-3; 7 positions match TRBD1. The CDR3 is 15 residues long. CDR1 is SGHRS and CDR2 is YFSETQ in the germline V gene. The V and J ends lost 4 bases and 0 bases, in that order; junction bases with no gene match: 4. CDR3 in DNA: TGCGCCAGCAGCGGGACAGCGAACTCTGGAAACACCATATATTTT. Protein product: CASSGTANSGNTIYF.

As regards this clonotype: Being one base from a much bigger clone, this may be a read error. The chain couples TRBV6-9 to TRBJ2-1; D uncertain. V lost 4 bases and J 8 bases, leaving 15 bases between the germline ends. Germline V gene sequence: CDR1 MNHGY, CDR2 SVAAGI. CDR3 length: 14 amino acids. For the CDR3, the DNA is TGTGCCAGCAGTTCCCCTTACGGTTCTGATGAGCAGTTCTTC. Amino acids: CASSSPYGSDEQFF.

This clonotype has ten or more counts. The chain's CDR3 is CSVTGSPGTEAFF. CDR3 DNA: TGCAGCGTGACCGGGAGCCCTGGGACTGAAGCTTTCTTT. The chain carries TRBV29-1 and TRBJ1-1; D is ambiguous. Trimming pared 6 bases from V and 5 bases from J, leaving 16 bases between. The CDR3 totals 13 residues. From germline, CDR1 is SQVTM and CDR2 ANQGSEA.

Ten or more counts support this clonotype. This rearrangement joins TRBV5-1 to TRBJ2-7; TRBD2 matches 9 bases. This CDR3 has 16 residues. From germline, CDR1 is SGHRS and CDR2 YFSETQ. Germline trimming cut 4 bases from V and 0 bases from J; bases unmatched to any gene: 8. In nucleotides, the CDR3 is TGCGCCAGCAGCCTTCAGGGTAGCGGGAGCTCCTACGAGCAGTACTTC. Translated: CASSLQGSGSSYEQYF.

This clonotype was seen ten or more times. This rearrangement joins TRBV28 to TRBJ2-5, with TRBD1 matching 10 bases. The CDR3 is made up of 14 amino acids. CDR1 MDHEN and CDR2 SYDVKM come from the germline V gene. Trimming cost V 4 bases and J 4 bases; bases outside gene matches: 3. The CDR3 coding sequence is TGTGCCAGCAGTTCCGGGACAGGGGTAGAGACCCAGTACTTC. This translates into CASSSGTGVETQYF.

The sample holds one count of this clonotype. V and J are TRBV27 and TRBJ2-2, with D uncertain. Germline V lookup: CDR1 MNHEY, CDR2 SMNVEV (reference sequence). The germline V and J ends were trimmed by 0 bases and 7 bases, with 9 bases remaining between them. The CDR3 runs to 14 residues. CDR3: CASSLSNGYGELFF. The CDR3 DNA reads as TGTGCCAGCAGTTTATCGAATGGTTACGGGGAGCTGTTTTTT.

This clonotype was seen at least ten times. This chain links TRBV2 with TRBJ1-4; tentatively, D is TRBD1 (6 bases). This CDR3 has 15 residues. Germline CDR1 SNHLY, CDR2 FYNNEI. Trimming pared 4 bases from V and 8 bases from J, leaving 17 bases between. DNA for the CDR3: TGTGCCAGCAGTGGAGGCCTTACAGGGAACGAAAAACTGTTTTTT. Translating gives CASSGGLTGNEKLFF. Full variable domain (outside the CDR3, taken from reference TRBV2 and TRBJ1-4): EPEVTQTPSHQVTQMGQEVILRCVPISNHLYFYWYRQILGQKVEFLVSFYNNEISEKSEIFDDQFSVERPDGSNFTLKIRSTKLEDSAMYFCASSGGLTGNEKLFFGSGTQLSVL.

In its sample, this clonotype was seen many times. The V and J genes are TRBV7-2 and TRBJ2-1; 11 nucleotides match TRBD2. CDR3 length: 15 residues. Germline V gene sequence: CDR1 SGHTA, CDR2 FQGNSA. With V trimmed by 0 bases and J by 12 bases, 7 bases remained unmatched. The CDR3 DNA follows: TGTGCCAGCAGCTTAGCGGGGCTAGCGGGAGGACGGCAGTTCTTC. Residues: CASSLAGLAGGRQFF.

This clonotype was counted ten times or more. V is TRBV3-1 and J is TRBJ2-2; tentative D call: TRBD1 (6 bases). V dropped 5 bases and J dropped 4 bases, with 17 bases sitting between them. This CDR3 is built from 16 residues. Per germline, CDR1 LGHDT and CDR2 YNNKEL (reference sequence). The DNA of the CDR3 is TGTGCCAGCAGCACGAACCAGGGGTATGGCACCGGGGAGCTGTTTTTT. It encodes CASSTNQGYGTGELFF.

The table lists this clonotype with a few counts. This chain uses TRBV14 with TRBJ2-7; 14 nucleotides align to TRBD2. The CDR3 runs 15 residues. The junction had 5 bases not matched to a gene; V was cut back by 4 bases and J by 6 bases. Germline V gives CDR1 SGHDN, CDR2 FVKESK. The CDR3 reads CASSPVGLAGGEQYF. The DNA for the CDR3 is TGTGCCAGCAGCCCAGTCGGACTAGCGGGAGGCGAGCAGTACTTC.

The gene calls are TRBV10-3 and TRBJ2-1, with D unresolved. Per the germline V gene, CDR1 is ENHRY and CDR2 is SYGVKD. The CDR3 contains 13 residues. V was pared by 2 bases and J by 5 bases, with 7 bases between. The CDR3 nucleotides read TGTGCCATCAGTGAGGACAATAACAATGAGCAGTTCTTC. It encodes CAISEDNNNEQFF.

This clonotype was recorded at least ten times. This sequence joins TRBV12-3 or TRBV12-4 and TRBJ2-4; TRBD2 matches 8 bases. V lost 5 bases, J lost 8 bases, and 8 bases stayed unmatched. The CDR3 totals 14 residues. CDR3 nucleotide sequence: TGTGCCAGCAGTCTGACGGGAGGGTTTGACATTCAGTACTTC. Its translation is CASSLTGGFDIQYF.

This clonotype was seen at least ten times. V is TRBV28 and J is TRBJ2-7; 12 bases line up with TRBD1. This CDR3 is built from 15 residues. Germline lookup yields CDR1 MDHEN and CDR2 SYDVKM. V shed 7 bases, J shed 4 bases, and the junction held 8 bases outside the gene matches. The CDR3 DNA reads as TGTGCCAGCATCCCCCAGGGACAGGGGGCTTACGAGCAGTACTTC. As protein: CASIPQGQGAYEQYF.

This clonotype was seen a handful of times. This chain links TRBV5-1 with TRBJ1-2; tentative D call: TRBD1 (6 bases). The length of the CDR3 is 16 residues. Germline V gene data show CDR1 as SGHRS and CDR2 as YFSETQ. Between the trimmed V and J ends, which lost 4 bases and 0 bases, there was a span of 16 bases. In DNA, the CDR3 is TGCGCCAGCAGCGCCCGCTGGGACATAGCTAACTATGGCTACACCTTC. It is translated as CASSARWDIANYGYTF.

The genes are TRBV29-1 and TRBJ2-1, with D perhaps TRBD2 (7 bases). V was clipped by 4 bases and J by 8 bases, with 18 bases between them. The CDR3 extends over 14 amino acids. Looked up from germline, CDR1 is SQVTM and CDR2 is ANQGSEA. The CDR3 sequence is CSVVSRGRQDEQFF. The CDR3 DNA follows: TGCAGCGTTGTTTCTCGCGGGAGACAGGATGAGCAGTTCTTC.

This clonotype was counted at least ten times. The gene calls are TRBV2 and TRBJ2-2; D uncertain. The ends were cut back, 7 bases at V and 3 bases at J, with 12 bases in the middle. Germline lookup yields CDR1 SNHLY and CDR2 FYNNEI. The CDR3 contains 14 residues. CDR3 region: CASIQDGDTGELFF. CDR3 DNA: TGTGCCAGCATCCAGGACGGAGACACCGGGGAGCTGTTTTTT. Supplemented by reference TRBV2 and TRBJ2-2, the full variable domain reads EPEVTQTPSHQVTQMGQEVILRCVPISNHLYFYWYRQILGQKVEFLVSFYNNEISEKSEIFDDQFSVERPDGSNFTLKIRSTKLEDSAMYFCASIQDGDTGELFFGEGSRLTVL.

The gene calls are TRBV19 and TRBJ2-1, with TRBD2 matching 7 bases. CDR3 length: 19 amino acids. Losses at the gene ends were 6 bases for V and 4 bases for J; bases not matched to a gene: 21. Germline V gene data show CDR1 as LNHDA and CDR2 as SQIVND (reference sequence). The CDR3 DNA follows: TGTGCCAGTAGGGGGAGGGCCCCCCAGGTTTCAAGAGGTTACAATGAGCAGTTCTTC. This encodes CASRGRAPQVSRGYNEQFF.

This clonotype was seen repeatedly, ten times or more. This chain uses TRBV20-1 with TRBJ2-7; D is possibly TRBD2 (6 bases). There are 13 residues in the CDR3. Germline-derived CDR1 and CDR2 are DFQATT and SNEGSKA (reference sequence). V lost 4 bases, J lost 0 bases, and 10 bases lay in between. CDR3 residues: CSATGTPSYEQYF. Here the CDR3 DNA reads TGCAGTGCTACCGGGACTCCCTCCTACGAGCAGTACTTC.

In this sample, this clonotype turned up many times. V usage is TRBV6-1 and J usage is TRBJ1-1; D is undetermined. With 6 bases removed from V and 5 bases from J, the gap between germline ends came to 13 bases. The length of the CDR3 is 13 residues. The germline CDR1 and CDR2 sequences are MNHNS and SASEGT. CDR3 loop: CASRGGGPTEAFF. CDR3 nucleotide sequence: TGTGCCAGCAGGGGCGGAGGGCCAACTGAAGCTTTCTTT.

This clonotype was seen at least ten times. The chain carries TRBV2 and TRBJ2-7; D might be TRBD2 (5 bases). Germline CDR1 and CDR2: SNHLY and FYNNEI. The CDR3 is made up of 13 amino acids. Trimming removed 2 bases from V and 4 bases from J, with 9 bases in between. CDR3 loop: CASSESGLYEQYF. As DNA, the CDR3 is TGTGCCAGCAGTGAAAGTGGACTTTACGAGCAGTACTTC.

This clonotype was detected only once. The CDR3 DNA reads as TGTGCCAGCAGTGACATCGGGACAACTAATGAAAAACTGTTTTTT. This translates into CASSDIGTTNEKLFF. V usage is TRBV25-1 and J usage is TRBJ1-4; D remains unclear. The germline V gene encodes CDR1 MGHDK and CDR2 SYGVNS. Between the trimmed V and J ends, which lost 3 bases and 0 bases, there was a span of 8 bases. The CDR3 loop spans 15 amino acids.

CDR3 DNA sequence: TGTGCCAGCAGTTCGGGACTAGCGGGAGCCTACGAGCAGTACTTC. As protein: CASSSGLAGAYEQYF. The chain has TRBV27 and TRBJ2-7; the match to TRBD2 covers 14 bases. The germline gives CDR1 MNHEY, CDR2 SMNVEV (reference sequence). This CDR3 region has 15 residues. Trimming cost V 4 bases and J 2 bases; bases outside gene matches: 1.

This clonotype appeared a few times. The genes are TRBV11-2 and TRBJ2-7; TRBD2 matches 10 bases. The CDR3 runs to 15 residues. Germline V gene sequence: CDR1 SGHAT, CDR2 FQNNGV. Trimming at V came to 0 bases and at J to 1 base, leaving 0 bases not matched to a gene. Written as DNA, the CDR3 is TGTGCCAGCAGCTTAGAACTAGCGGGATCCTACGAGCAGTACTTC. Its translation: CASSLELAGSYEQYF.